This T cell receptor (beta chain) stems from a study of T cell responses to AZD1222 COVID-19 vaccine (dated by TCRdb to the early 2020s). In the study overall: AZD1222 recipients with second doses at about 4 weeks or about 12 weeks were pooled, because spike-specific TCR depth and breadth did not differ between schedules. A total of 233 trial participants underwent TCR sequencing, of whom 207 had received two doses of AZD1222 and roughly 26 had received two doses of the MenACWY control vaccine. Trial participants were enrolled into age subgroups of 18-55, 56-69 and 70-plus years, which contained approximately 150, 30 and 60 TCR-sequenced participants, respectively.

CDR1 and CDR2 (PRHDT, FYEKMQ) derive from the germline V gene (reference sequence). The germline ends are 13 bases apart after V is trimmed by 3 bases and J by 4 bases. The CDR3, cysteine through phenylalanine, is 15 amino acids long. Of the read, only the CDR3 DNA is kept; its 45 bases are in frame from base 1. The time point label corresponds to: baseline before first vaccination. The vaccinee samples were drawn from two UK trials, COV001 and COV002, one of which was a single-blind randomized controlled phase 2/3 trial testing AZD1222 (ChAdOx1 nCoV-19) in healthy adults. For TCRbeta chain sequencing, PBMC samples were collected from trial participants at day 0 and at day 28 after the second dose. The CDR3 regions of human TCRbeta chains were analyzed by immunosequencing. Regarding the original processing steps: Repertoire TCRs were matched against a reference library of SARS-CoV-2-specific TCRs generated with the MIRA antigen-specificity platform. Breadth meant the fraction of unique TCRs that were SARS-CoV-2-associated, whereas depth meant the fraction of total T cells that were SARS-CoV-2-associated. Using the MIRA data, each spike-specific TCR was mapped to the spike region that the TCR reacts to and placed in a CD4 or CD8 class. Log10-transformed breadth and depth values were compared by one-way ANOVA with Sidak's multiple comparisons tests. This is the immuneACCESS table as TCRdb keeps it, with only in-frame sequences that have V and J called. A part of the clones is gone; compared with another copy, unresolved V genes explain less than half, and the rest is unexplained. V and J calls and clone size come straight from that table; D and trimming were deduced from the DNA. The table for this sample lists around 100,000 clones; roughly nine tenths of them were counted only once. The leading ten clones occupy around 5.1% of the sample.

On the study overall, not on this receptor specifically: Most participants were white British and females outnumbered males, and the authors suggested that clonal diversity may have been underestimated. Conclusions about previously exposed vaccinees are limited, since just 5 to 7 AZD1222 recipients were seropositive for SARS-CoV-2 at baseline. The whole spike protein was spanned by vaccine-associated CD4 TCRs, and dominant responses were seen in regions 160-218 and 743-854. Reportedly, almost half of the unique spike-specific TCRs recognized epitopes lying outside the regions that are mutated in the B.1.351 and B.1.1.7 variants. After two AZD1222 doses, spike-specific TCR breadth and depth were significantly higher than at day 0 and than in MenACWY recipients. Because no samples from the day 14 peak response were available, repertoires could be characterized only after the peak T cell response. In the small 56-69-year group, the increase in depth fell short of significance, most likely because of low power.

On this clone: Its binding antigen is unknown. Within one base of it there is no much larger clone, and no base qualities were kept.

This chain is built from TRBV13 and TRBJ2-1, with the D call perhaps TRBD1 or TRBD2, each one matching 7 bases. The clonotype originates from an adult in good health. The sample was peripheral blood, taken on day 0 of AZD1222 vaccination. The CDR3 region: CASSLFRGGYNEQFF. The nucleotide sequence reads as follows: TGTGCCAGCAGCTTGTTCAGGGGGGGATACAATGAGCAGTTCTTC. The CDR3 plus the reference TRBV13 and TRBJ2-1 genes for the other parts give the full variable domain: AAGVIQSPRHLIKEKRETATLKCYPIPRHDTVYWYQQGPGQDPQFLISFYEKMQSDKGSIPDRFSAQQFSDYHSELNMSSLELGDSALYFCASSLFRGGYNEQFFGPGTRLTVL.